This passage covers 11 T cell receptor beta chains from one sample sequenced in a study of blood T cell repertoires in COVID-19. The table came from immunoSEQ multiplex PCR; TCRdb's copy has only in-frame clones and leaves some out. The data show over 300,000 clones, with about 82% seen just once and around 1.5% held by the top ten. Input material: peripheral blood. The receptors derive from a woman in her 50s with acute or convalescent COVID-19.

The chain joins TRBV7-2 to TRBJ1-1, with D maybe TRBD1 (6 bases). Germline CDR1 is SGHTA and CDR2 is FQGNSA. Trimming shortened V by 6 bases and J by 6 bases, and 14 bases separated the two germline ends. The CDR3 has 13 amino acids. The CDR3: CASSFIQGPEAFF. In DNA form, the CDR3 reads TGTGCCAGCAGTTTTATACAGGGCCCTGAAGCTTTCTTT.

The chain links TRBV19 to TRBJ2-1; D ambiguous. V lost 3 bases and J lost 0, with 3 bases in between. Per germline, CDR1 LNHDA and CDR2 SQIVND (reference sequence). The CDR3 runs to 13 residues. The CDR3 reads CASSIGSYNEQFF. CDR3 in DNA: TGTGCCAGTAGTATCGGCTCCTACAATGAGCAGTTCTTC.

The chain joins TRBV19 to TRBJ1-1; 10 nucleotides align to TRBD1. CDR1 and CDR2 from the germline V gene are LNHDA and SQIVND (reference sequence). This CDR3 spans 12 amino acids. V shed 3 bases and J 11 bases; nucleotides not matched to a gene: 3. Written as DNA, the CDR3 is TGTGCCAGTAGTATTGGGACAGGGGACGCTTTCTTT. Translation gives CASSIGTGDAFF.

The V gene is TRBV11-2, the J gene TRBJ2-7; 7 bases line up with TRBD2. V dropped 1 base and J dropped 2; count of bases not matched to a gene: 5. The length of the CDR3 is 15 residues. Germline V gene data show CDR1 as SGHAT and CDR2 as FQNNGV. CDR3 protein: CASSLGGSLPYEQYF. The CDR3 DNA reads TGTGCCAGCAGCTTAGGCGGGAGTCTTCCCTACGAGCAGTACTTC.

The genes are TRBV3-1 (or the pseudogene TRBV3-2) and TRBJ2-3; TRBD2 aligns across 8 bases. The V segment lost 1 base and the J segment 5 bases; nucleotides outside the gene matches: 5. The length of the CDR3 is 15 residues. Germline loops: CDR1 LGHDT, CDR2 YNNKEL (reference sequence). In DNA, the CDR3 is TGTGCCAGCAGCCAAGGAGCGGGAGAGGTAGATACGCAGTATTTT. This encodes CASSQGAGEVDTQYF.

This clone was found a few times. The CDR3 protein is CASSQDRTKLRYGYTF. CDR3 coding DNA: TGCGCCAGCAGCCAAGATCGAACGAAATTGAGGTATGGCTACACCTTC. The chain combines TRBV4-1 with TRBJ1-2; D not certain. CDR1 is MGHRA and CDR2 is YSYEKL in the germline V gene. V gave up 0 bases and J gave up 5 bases, with 16 bases separating them. This CDR3 spans 16 amino acids.

Of note for this clone: The sample carries other DNA sequences with the same CDR3. V and J are TRBV5-1 and TRBJ2-3; unclear D gene. This CDR3 spans 13 amino acids. CDR1 and CDR2 (germline): SGHRS, YFSETQ. Trimming cost V 3 bases and J 3 bases, with 8 bases left between them. CDR3 sequence: CASSSPRTDTQYF. The CDR3 DNA reads as TGCGCCAGCAGCTCGCCCCGGACAGATACGCAGTATTTT.

This chain links TRBV7-6 with TRBJ2-5, with a weak D call TRBD1 (5 bases). The CDR3 runs 12 residues. The V end was cut by 5 bases, the J end by 7 bases, with 11 bases between. The V gene's germline CDR1 is SGHVS and CDR2 FNYEAQ. The CDR3 here is CASSPQRGTQYF. For the CDR3, the DNA is TGTGCCAGCAGCCCCCAAAGGGGGACCCAGTACTTC.

The gene calls are TRBV29-1 and TRBJ1-1; D gene uncertain. The CDR3 spans 12 residues. CDR1 and CDR2 (germline): SQVTM, ANQGSEA. The ends were cut back, 7 bases at V and 0 bases at J, with 9 bases in the middle. The CDR3 loop reads CSAGEVNTEAFF. CDR3 sequence (DNA): TGCAGCGCTGGTGAGGTGAACACTGAAGCTTTCTTT.

The chain recombines TRBV5-6 with TRBJ1-1; possible D gene TRBD1, 5 bases. The length of the CDR3 is 12 residues. In germline, CDR1 is SGHDT, CDR2 YYEEEE. V was clipped by 7 bases and J by 1 base, with 8 bases between them. CDR3 residues: CASSRGNTEAFF. The CDR3 DNA is TGTGCCAGCTCAAGGGGGAACACTGAAGCTTTCTTT.

This sequence joins TRBV6-2 or TRBV6-3 and TRBJ1-5; 12 bases are a match to TRBD1. Germline V CDR1 and CDR2: MNHEY, SVGEGT. J lost 7 bases, V lost 2 bases, and 9 bases had no gene match. CDR3 size: 17 residues. The CDR3 sequence: CASSYTKGTGGRQPQHF. CDR3 DNA sequence: TGTGCCAGCAGTTACACAAAGGGGACAGGGGGCCGACAGCCCCAGCATTTT.